This TCR beta chain was obtained from a study of blood T cell repertoires in COVID-19. Study information: Samples came from the United States, Italy and Spain, spanning acute and convalescent COVID-19. T cells, B-cell-depleted T cells, or PBMCs supplied cDNA or gDNA.

As originally analysed: Amplifying reference gene primers gave estimates of nucleated cell counts. Only in-frame clones appear in the TCRdb table, and some are missing; sequencing was by immunoSEQ multiplex PCR. For V, J and clone size, that table is used; D and trimming come from the DNA. The table shows around 180,000 clones, with around 89% occurring only once. The germline CDR1 and CDR2 sequences are MNHNS and SASEGT. The CDR3 sequence is 15 residues long. Germline trimming cut 1 base from V and 2 bases from J; bases unmatched to any gene: 4. The source is a man in his sixties with acute or convalescent COVID-19. The chain joins TRBV6-1 to TRBJ2-5; 7 bases align to TRBD1. Sequenced material: peripheral blood. The CDR3 sequence: CASSEGTGDQETQYF. As DNA, the CDR3 is TGTGCCAGCAGTGAAGGGACAGGAGATCAAGAGACCCAGTACTTC.